These T cell receptor beta chains were read from a single sample in a study of shared clonotypes between healthy human individuals. Clones were sequenced by immunoSEQ multiplex PCR, and TCRdb holds only the in-frame ones, with some missing. The table includes hundreds of thousands of clones, roughly 96% detected once. The sequenced sample was naive CD8+ T cells sorted from blood. The receptors were sampled from a woman aged 25 to 39 in good health. CDR3s include the opening cysteine and the closing phenylalanine or tryptophan. A D gene is named only where the DNA matches it firmly. Rows may omit the clone size; those that give it use once, few, many or a size class.

j_call	d_call	clone_size	v_call	cdr3_nt	cdr3_aa
TRBJ1-1	NA	NA	TRBV29-1	TGCAGCGTGTTTGACAATGCCGGGAGCACTGAAGCTTTCTTT	CSVFDNAGSTEAFF
TRBJ2-7	NA	NA	TRBV2	TGTGCCAGCAAACAGGGCAGCTACGAGCAGTACTTC	CASKQGSYEQYF
TRBJ2-1	NA	NA	TRBV7-2	TGTGCCAGCAGCTTGAGCTATCCAATCAAATCCTACAATGAGCAGTTCTTC	CASSLSYPIKSYNEQFF
TRBJ2-3	NA	NA	TRBV2	TGTGCCAGCAGTGTGGCTTCCACAGATACGCAGTATTTT	CASSVASTDTQYF
TRBJ2-2	TRBD1	NA	TRBV2	TGTGCCAGCAGTGAAGTGGGACAGGCGAACACCGGGGAGCTGTTTTTT	CASSEVGQANTGELFF
TRBJ1-2	TRBD1	NA	TRBV4-2	TGTGCCAGCAGCTTGGAGACAGGGCCCTATGGCTACACCTTC	CASSLETGPYGYTF
TRBJ1-5	NA	NA	TRBV27	TGTGCCAGCAAAGGAGGGACACTTAGCAATCAGCCCCAGCATTTT	CASKGGTLSNQPQHF
TRBJ1-3	NA	NA	TRBV27	TGTGCCAGCAGTTCCTATACCGTTGGCTCTGGAAACACCATATATTTT	CASSSYTVGSGNTIYF
TRBJ1-2	TRBD1	NA	TRBV30	TGTGCCTGGAGCGGGACAGGGGGAATTGGCTACACCTTC	CAWSGTGGIGYTF
TRBJ2-1	NA	NA	TRBV28	TGTGCCAGCAGTTCGGTTGTGAGGCTCCTTGGGGGGGAGCAGTTCTTC	CASSSVVRLLGGEQFF
TRBJ2-1	TRBD2	NA	TRBV4-1	TGCGCCAGCAGCCATCAACTAGCGGGAACGAACAATGAGCAGTTCTTC	CASSHQLAGTNNEQFF
TRBJ2-7	TRBD2	NA	TRBV4-1	TGCGCCAGCAGCCACATGAGCGGGAGCTCCTACGAGCAGTACTTC	CASSHMSGSSYEQYF
TRBJ2-3	TRBD1	NA	TRBV4-1	TGCGCCAGCAGCCAAGTGGGACAGGGGTCAGATACGCAGTATTTT	CASSQVGQGSDTQYF
TRBJ1-2	NA	NA	TRBV5-4	TGTGCCAGCAGACCCCCAGAGGGGTATGGCTACACCTTC	CASRPPEGYGYTF
TRBJ2-2	NA	NA	TRBV10-1	TGCGCCAGCAGTGAGTCGTCAGGCGACGGGGAGCTGTTTTTT	CASSESSGDGELFF
TRBJ2-7	TRBD2	NA	TRBV27	TGTGCCAGCAGTTTGCTAGCGGACTCCTACGAGCAGTACTTC	CASSLLADSYEQYF
TRBJ2-7	NA	NA	TRBV13	TGTGCCAGCAGCCCAAGGGGTTCGTACGAGCAGTACTTC	CASSPRGSYEQYF
TRBJ2-7	TRBD1	NA	TRBV10-3	TGTGCCATCAGTGAGTCGTGGGACAGGGGCCTCTACGAGCAGTACTTC	CAISESWDRGLYEQYF
TRBJ1-5	NA	NA	TRBV27	TGTGCCAGCAGTGCGGGCGCGGGTAGCAATCAGCCCCAGCATTTT	CASSAGAGSNQPQHF
TRBJ2-7	NA	NA	TRBV5-6	TGTGCCAGCAGTACGGGAGCCTCCTACGAGCAGTACTTC	CASSTGASYEQYF
TRBJ2-1	TRBD2	NA	TRBV7-8	TGTGCCAGCAGCTTGGGACTAGCGGGATCCAGCTCCTACAATGAGCAGTTCTTC	CASSLGLAGSSSYNEQFF
TRBJ2-1	NA	NA	TRBV4-1	TGCGCCAGCAGCCCCCGCCCCAACAATGAGCAGTTCTTC	CASSPRPNNEQFF
TRBJ2-7	TRBD2	NA	TRBV13	TGTGCCAGCAGCATTGGACTAGCGGCATACGAGCAGTACTTC	CASSIGLAAYEQYF
TRBJ2-1	TRBD2	NA	TRBV7-6	TGTGCCAGCAGCTCCCCGACTAGCGACCCGTACAATGAGCAGTTCTTC	CASSSPTSDPYNEQFF
TRBJ1-5	TRBD1	NA	TRBV2	TGTGCCAGCAGTGATTTGTTTACAGGGGGTATCGATCAGCCCCAGCATTTT	CASSDLFTGGIDQPQHF
TRBJ2-2	NA	NA	TRBV7-7	TGTGCCAGCAGCATGGACTGGAACACCGGGGAGCTGTTTTTT	CASSMDWNTGELFF
TRBJ2-1	TRBD2	NA	TRBV9	TGTGCCAGCAGCCACGGGACTAGCGCGCCCTCCTACAATGAGCAGTTCTTC	CASSHGTSAPSYNEQFF
TRBJ1-2	NA	NA	TRBV4-1	TGCGCCAGCAGCCAAACGAGGACGGGCTCGGGCTATGGCTACACCTTC	CASSQTRTGSGYGYTF
TRBJ2-1	TRBD1	NA	TRBV27	TGTGCCAGCAGTCCGCCCGGGACAGCGTACAATGAGCAGTTCTTC	CASSPPGTAYNEQFF
TRBJ2-7	TRBD2	NA	TRBV6-5	TGTGCCAGCAGACACCAAGGACTAGCCTACGAGCAGTACTTC	CASRHQGLAYEQYF
TRBJ2-5	NA	NA	TRBV19	TGTGCCAGTAGTATTCTCGCTCAGGGGACCCAAGAGACCCAGTACTTC	CASSILAQGTQETQYF
TRBJ2-3	NA	NA	TRBV7-9	TGTGCCAGCAGCTTAGCGAGTGAAGGGCCCCGCACAGATACGCAGTATTTT	CASSLASEGPRTDTQYF
TRBJ2-2	NA	NA	TRBV11-2	TGTGCCACAACCGAGCTGGCCGGGGAGCTGTTTTTT	CATTELAGELFF
TRBJ1-1	NA	NA	TRBV4-2	TGTGCCAGCAGCCAAGATCTGCGAAAGGGACGCCAAAACACTGAAGCTTTCTTT	CASSQDLRKGRQNTEAFF
TRBJ2-7	NA	NA	TRBV28	TGTGCCAGCAGTCCCGGACTTTTTTCCTACGAGCAGTACTTC	CASSPGLFSYEQYF
TRBJ2-7	NA	NA	TRBV7-9	TGTGCCAGCAGCTTATTAATGGCGGAAAATGAGTACTACGAGCAGTACTTC	CASSLLMAENEYYEQYF
TRBJ2-7	TRBD2	NA	TRBV5-3	TGTGCCAGAAGCTGGAACGCCGGGACTAGCGGGAGGCCTGACTACGAGCAGTACTTC	CARSWNAGTSGRPDYEQYF
TRBJ2-7	NA	NA	TRBV28	TGTGCCAGCAGTTCGGGGACGGGCTACGAGCAGTACTTC	CASSSGTGYEQYF
TRBJ2-7	TRBD1	NA	TRBV7-3	TGTGCCAGCAGCTTAACTGGTAGGGGGCTTTTCCACGAGCAGTACTTC	CASSLTGRGLFHEQYF
TRBJ2-7	NA	once	TRBV9	TGTGCCAGCAGCGTAGAAAGAGACCGGAGCTCCTACGAGCAGTACTTC	CASSVERDRSSYEQYF
TRBJ2-1	TRBD2	once	TRBV10-2	TGCGCCAGCAGATTAGCGGGAGGGCCTTACAATGAGCAGTTCTTC	CASRLAGGPYNEQFF
TRBJ1-2	TRBD1	few	TRBV4-1	TGCGCCAGCACGGGACAGGGACCCGGCTACACCTTC	CASTGQGPGYTF
TRBJ2-5	TRBD1	NA	TRBV28	TGTGCCAGCAGCGACAGGGACAAGGTGTGGGAGCAGTACTTC	CASSDRDKVWEQYF
TRBJ2-5	TRBD1	NA	TRBV6-5	TGTGCCAGCAGGCCACCGGGACAGGATGTTAAGCAGTACTTC	CASRPPGQDVKQYF
TRBJ1-1	NA	once	TRBV19	TGTGCCAGTGCCGGGACAATTTTCTACACTGAAGCTTTCTTT	CASAGTIFYTEAFF
TRBJ2-1	TRBD1	NA	TRBV27	TGTGCCAGCAGTTTACTTCAGGGACAGGGAGCCGATGAGCAGTTCTTC	CASSLLQGQGADEQFF
TRBJ2-2	NA	NA	TRBV6-1	TGTGCCAGCAGTGAAATTACAGGCGAGCCCGGGGAGCTGTTTTTT	CASSEITGEPGELFF
TRBJ2-4	NA	NA	TRBV7-9	TGTGCCAGCAGCTTAGCGCTTATAGGGGGAGAGGGCAAAAACATTCAGTACTTC	CASSLALIGGEGKNIQYF